This is a list of T cell receptor beta chains from one sample in a study of blood T cell repertoires in COVID-19. Profiled with immunoSEQ multiplex PCR; TCRdb holds only in-frame clones, not every one. The profile shows 30,000 to 45,000 clones, roughly 89% of them singletons. The specimen sequenced was peripheral blood. All receptors derive from a human donor in a cohort sampled during active COVID-19. The CDR3 runs from the conserved cysteine through the conserved F or W.

V: TRBV3-1/TRBV3-2; J: TRBJ2-7; CDR3: CASSQERRTGYDEQYF
V: TRBV6-6; J: TRBJ1-2; CDR3: CASSSGPDRGSLF
V: TRBV14; J: TRBJ1-5; CDR3: CASRRQGDGGNQPQHF
V: TRBV27; J: TRBJ1-2; CDR3: CASRPLGGGYTF
V: TRBV18; J: TRBJ1-5; CDR3: CASSDGQFVNQPQHF
V: TRBV5-1; J: TRBJ1-1; CDR3: CASSPVTGNTEAFF
V: TRBV4-1; J: TRBJ1-1; CDR3: CASSQRRGLNTEAFF
V: TRBV19; J: TRBJ1-6; CDR3: CASSLSSYNSPLHF
V: TRBV5-1; J: TRBJ2-5; CDR3: CASSSRGTTETQYF
V: TRBV6-5; J: TRBJ1-2; CDR3: CASKQGNYGYTF
V: TRBV4-1; J: TRBJ2-7; CDR3: CASSRSGPGYEQYF
V: TRBV4-2; J: TRBJ1-4; CDR3: CASSLTPGRAGNEKLFF